This paragraph covers one T cell receptor (beta chain) sequence. The data were obtained in a study of cytomegalovirus exposure and HLA in healthy donors. PCR primers comprised 60 Vbeta and 13 Jbeta primers. Profiling relied on immunoSEQ multiplex PCR, and the TCRdb table lists in-frame clones only, not all of them. The sample includes 100,000 or so clones, roughly 84% seen only once; the top ten take 2.1%. This clonotype was obtained from a man aged 18 to 29 in good health and CMV-seronegative. What was sequenced was PBMCs.

DNA for the CDR3: TGTGCCAGCAGCCCGACCGGGACTAGCGGGAAACGCGAGCAGTACTTC. Amino acids: CASSPTGTSGKREQYF. This chain links TRBV7-9 with TRBJ2-7, with 13 bases lining up with TRBD2. The CDR3 spans 16 residues. Germline V lookup: CDR1 SEHNR, CDR2 FQNEAQ (reference sequence). V shed 5 bases, J shed 6 bases, and the junction held 10 bases outside the gene matches.